A single sample is the source of the 22 T cell receptor delta chains below, sequenced in a study of delta chains in infants with herpesvirus infections. PBMC RNA was reverse transcribed using gamma-chain- and delta-chain-specific primers. TCRdb re-called clones from the RT-PCR reads via CATT. The sample has 370 or so delta-chain clones, about 23% seen once. This material consisted of peripheral blood, taken at time point 1 of longitudinal follow-up. All receptors derive from a human donor who was a Ugandan infant, either HIV-exposed or HIV-unexposed (not recorded which).

This clone is medium-sized (0.01 to 0.1%) in the sample. The chain links TRDV2 to TRDJ3; D might be TRDD3 (6 bases). V was shortened by 0 bases and J by 2 bases, with 7 bases between the two germline ends. CDR3 length: 16 amino acids. Germline-derived CDR1 and CDR2 are GEAIGNYY and EKD. The CDR3 spells CACDTVGAWDTRQMFF. CDR3 bases: TGTGCCTGTGACACCGTGGGGGCCTGGGACACCCGACAGATGTTTTTC.

The chain links TRDV1 to TRDJ1, with D possibly TRDD3 on 5 matching bases. V lost 1 base, J lost 1 base, and 25 bases lay in between. CDR1 is TSWWSYY and CDR2 is QGS in the germline V gene. The CDR3 spans 20 residues. The CDR3 loop is CALGERTILRGGSSTDKLIF. The DNA for the CDR3 is TGTGCTCTTGGGGAACGGACTATATTACGAGGGGGCTCCTCCACCGATAAACTCATCTTT.

In the case of this clone: This DNA's translation and the protein TCRdb lists, from a much larger clone, do not match at residue 5, likely due to a read error; the protein shown is translated from the DNA. The chain uses TRDV1 and TRDJ2; no clear D gene. V was clipped by 4 bases and J by 4 bases, with 16 bases between them. The CDR3 sequence is 16 residues long. Germline CDR1 is TSWWSYY and CDR2 is QGS. Here the CDR3 reads CALGVKGLLSTAQLFF. CDR3 bases: TGTGCTCTTGGGGTAAAGGGGTTACTGTCGACAGCACAACTCTTCTTT.

The chain is built from TRDV2 and TRDJ3; possible D gene TRDD3, 5 bases. V lost 1 base and J 0 bases, leaving 21 bases between the germline ends. This CDR3 region has 21 residues. The germline V gene encodes CDR1 GEAIGNYY and CDR2 EKD. The CDR3 coding sequence is TGTGCCTGTGACACTACCTCGGGGACATCCCTGAGCTCCTGGGACACCCGACAGATGTTTTTC. Residues: CACDTTSGTSLSSWDTRQMFF.

This clone is judged medium-sized. The rearrangement links TRDV1 to TRDJ1, with 7 bases identical to TRDD3. CDR3 length equals 21 residues. V shed 3 bases, J shed 0 bases, and the junction held 22 bases outside the gene matches. Germline values: CDR1 TSWWSYY, CDR2 QGS. The CDR3 sequence: CALGESRCADTLCVYTDKLIF. CDR3 DNA sequence: TGTGCTCTTGGGGAGAGCCGGTGTGCGGATACGCTTTGCGTGTACACCGATAAACTCATCTTT.

For this clone: A far larger clone is just one base off, so this is likely a read error. The genes are TRDV1 and TRDJ2, with D perhaps being TRDD2 or TRDD3 (6 bases each). Germline CDR1 is TSWWSYY and CDR2 is QGS. CDR3 length: 20 residues. V lost 0 bases, J lost 7 bases, and 27 bases lay in between. The CDR3 nucleotides are TGTGCTCTTGGGGAACTAAACTCCTACGTGTACGGGGGGACTGGAGCACAACTCTTCTTT. Its translation is CALGELNSYVYGGTGAQLFF.

By proportion, this clone is hyperexpanded. The gene calls are TRDV1 and TRDJ1; D might be TRDD2 or TRDD3, each matching 9 bases. This CDR3 region has 21 residues. The V gene lost 4 bases and the J gene lost 0 bases, with 30 bases spanning the gap. The germline V gene has CDR1 TSWWSYY and CDR2 QGS. CDR3 in amino acids: CALGGPPSYGSWGMYTDKLIF. CDR3 nucleotide sequence: TGTGCTCTTGGGGGCCCTCCTTCCTACGGGAGCTGGGGGATGTACACCGATAAACTCATCTTT.

V gene TRDV1 combines with J gene TRDJ1, with 8 bases aligning to TRDD3. Trimming cost V 0 bases and J 4 bases; bases outside gene matches: 13. The germline V gene encodes CDR1 TSWWSYY and CDR2 QGS. The CDR3 sequence is 18 residues long. The CDR3: CALGELNQLTGGDDKLIF. CDR3 nucleotides: TGTGCTCTTGGGGAACTTAATCAGCTTACTGGGGGGGACGATAAACTCATCTTT.

By share, this clone counts as large. The chain carries TRDV1 and TRDJ3; weak D call: TRDD3 (6 bases). Germline V gene data show CDR1 as TSWWSYY and CDR2 as QGS. This CDR3 comprises 22 residues. V was shortened by 4 bases and J by 2 bases, with 27 bases between the two germline ends. This CDR3 is CALGANLPYADTVPWDTRQMFF. CDR3 sequence (DNA): TGTGCTCTTGGGGCTAACCTCCCTTACGCCGATACGGTACCCTGGGACACCCGACAGATGTTTTTC.

The V call is TRDV1, the J call TRDJ1; 10 bases are shared with TRDD3. This CDR3 comprises 21 residues. In germline, CDR1 is TSWWSYY, CDR2 QGS. Germline trimming cut 2 bases from V and 12 bases from J; bases unmatched to any gene: 30. The DNA of the CDR3 is TGTGCTCTTGGGGAAAGATACTTCCTACGGGGCCATGGGGGATACAGGACGGAGGTCATCTTT. It codes for CALGERYFLRGHGGYRTEVIF.

This clone counts as medium-sized. The chain is built from TRDV1 and TRDJ1, with 8 bases lining up with TRDD3. V lost 0 bases and J lost 0; bases outside the gene matches: 24. The germline CDR1 and CDR2 sequences are TSWWSYY and QGS. This CDR3 is built from 23 residues. The CDR3, as DNA: TGTGCTCTTGGGGAACTAGATGTTTCTTCGCGCGTACTGGGGGCCTCGTACACCGATAAACTCATCTTT. Translating it yields CALGELDVSSRVLGASYTDKLIF.

With respect to this clone: The junction does not match germline at one end; this may be a read error. This sequence joins TRDV1 and TRDJ1; no firm D call. Germline-derived CDR1 and CDR2 are TSWWSYY and QGS. The CDR3 sequence is 13 residues long. The CDR3 bases are TGTGCTCTTGTGGAAGGCCGGGCCGATAAACTCATCTTT. This codes for CALVEGRADKLIF.

This clone counts as hyperexpanded. This chain joins TRDV1 and TRDJ1; D may correspond to TRDD2 or TRDD3 (7 bases each). Germline CDR1 TSWWSYY, CDR2 QGS. The CDR3 spans 21 residues. V was clipped by 0 bases and J by 0 bases, with 26 bases between them. CDR3 sequence reads: CALGELAFLPSGGLYTDKLIF. The CDR3 nucleotides are TGTGCTCTTGGGGAACTGGCCTTCCTCCCTTCTGGGGGCCTGTACACCGATAAACTCATCTTT.

The genes are TRDV1 and TRDJ1, with TRDD3 matching over 13 bases. The germline gives CDR1 TSWWSYY, CDR2 QGS. The CDR3 runs to 24 residues. V lost 2 bases, J lost 0 bases, and 24 bases stayed unmatched. The CDR3, as DNA: TGTGCTCTTGGGGAAATGTCCTCAGCCCCGTACTGGGGGATACGCGCGCTGGACACCGATAAACTCATCTTT. Its protein is CALGEMSSAPYWGIRALDTDKLIF.

Points on this clone: The protein held in TCRdb is that of a much larger clone and does not match this DNA's translation at residue 3, likely because of a read error; the protein shown is translated from the DNA. The chain joins TRDV1 to TRDJ2; D perhaps matches TRDD3 (5 bases). CDR1 is TSWWSYY, CDR2 QGS, per germline. This CDR3 is built from 16 residues. The CDR3 sequence is CAIGEKGLLSTAQLFF. DNA for the CDR3: TGTGCTATTGGGGAAAAGGGGTTACTGTCGACAGCACAACTCTTCTTT.

By share, this clone ranks as medium-sized (0.01 to 0.1%). V gene TRDV3 combines with J gene TRDJ1, with a possible D match to TRDD3 (7 bases). V gave up 3 bases and J gave up 0 bases, with 35 bases separating them. The germline V gene has CDR1 TVYSNPD and CDR2 GDNSRS (reference sequence). The CDR3 sequence is 21 residues long. CDR3: CAFLAFPYLPTGEKYTDKLIF. In nucleotides, the CDR3 is TGTGCCTTCCTGGCCTTCCCCTATTTACCCACTGGGGAGAAGTACACCGATAAACTCATCTTT.

By sample fraction, this clone is hyperexpanded. The sample has other DNA sequences that encode this CDR3 too. V gene TRAV29/DV5 combines with J gene TRDJ1; TRDD3 agrees at 7 bases. The CDR3 covers 16 residues. The J segment lost 3 bases and the V segment lost 2 bases, leaving 13 bases of the junction unmatched. From germline, CDR1 is NSMFDY and CDR2 ISSIKDK. CDR3 residues: CAASKGGSPRPDKLIF. CDR3 coding DNA: TGTGCAGCAAGTAAAGGGGGATCCCCAAGACCCGATAAACTCATCTTT.

Remarks on this clone: A far larger clone is one base from this, pointing to a likely read error. Here the CDR3 DNA reads TGTGCTCTTGGGGAACACCGGCCTTCCTACCAGGGGGATCTGTACACCGATAAACTCATCTTT. Translation gives CALGEHRPSYQGDLYTDKLIF. The chain is built from TRDV1 and TRDJ1; 9 bases align to TRDD2. Germline lookup yields CDR1 TSWWSYY and CDR2 QGS. V was pared by 1 base and J by 0 bases, with 18 bases of the junction left unmatched. CDR3 size: 21 residues.

This clone was detected a few times. A far more abundant clone sits one base away, making this likely a read error. The chain links TRAV29/DV5 to TRDJ1; 7 bases match TRDD3. Germline V gene lookup returns CDR1 NSMFDY and CDR2 ISSIKDK. The CDR3 covers 16 residues. The CDR3 is CATSKGGSPRPDKLIF. The CDR3 region has the DNA TGTGCAACAAGTAAAGGGGGATCCCCAAGACCCGATAAACTCATCTTT.

This clone was detected only a few times. One base separates it from a far larger clone, so it is likely a read error. V gene TRDV2 combines with J gene TRDJ3, with D maybe TRDD3 (6 bases). The CDR3 totals 18 residues. V was cut by 3 bases and J by 3 bases, with 17 bases left in between. The V gene's germline CDR1 is GEAIGNYY and CDR2 EKD. The CDR3 nucleotides are TGTGCCTGTGACGCCCTGGGGATTAATGGCTGGGACACCCGACAGATGTTTTTC. The encoded protein is CACDALGINGWDTRQMFF.

Comments on this clone: The likely explanation is a read error, given a far larger clone one base away. V gene TRDV1 combines with J gene TRDJ3, with 10 bases aligning to TRDD3. This CDR3 has 23 amino acids. Germline CDR1 TSWWSYY, CDR2 QGS. The ends lost 3 bases at V and 0 bases at J; junction bases unmatched: 17. The CDR3 coding sequence is TGTGCTCTTGGGGAGGCCTACCGACACTGGGGGATGAGAGGCTCCTGGGACACCCGACAGATGTTTTTC. Residues: CALGEAYRHWGMRGSWDTRQMFF.

By share of the sample, this clone is large. This specimen includes other DNA sequences encoding the same CDR3. J is TRDJ1 and V is TRDV2, with 13 nucleotides matching TRDD3. The CDR3 contains 20 residues. The germline gives CDR1 GEAIGNYY, CDR2 EKD. V gave up 0 bases and J gave up 5 bases; unmatched junction bases: 17. This CDR3 reads CACDTAQELGDTRGPDKLIF. CDR3 DNA sequence: TGTGCCTGTGACACCGCCCAAGAACTGGGGGATACGCGGGGTCCGGATAAACTCATCTTT.